A selection of T cell receptor beta chains follows, all from one sample in a study of vaccination and CD4 T cells after COVID-19. For these TCRs, the target antigens are not known. TCRdb processed the PCR reads anew with MiXCR; each CDR3 protein has one entry. The data show some 8,000 distinct CDR3 sequences, about two fifths seen once. Sequencing was done on a sample of CD4+ T cells from blood, cultured in vitro. The receptors here all came from a human donor in good health. Both conserved end residues are part of each CDR3. Fields, in order: clone size, J gene, V gene, D gene, CDR3 DNA, CDR3 protein. A D gene is named only where the DNA matches it firmly. The size entry is marked missing in some rows and otherwise reads once, few, many or a size class.

abundance: few
j_gene: TRBJ1-1
v_gene: TRBV20-1
d_gene: .
CDR3nt: TGCAGTGCTAAGGGACGGCTCAACACTGAAGCTTTCTTT
CDR3aa: CSAKGRLNTEAFF

abundance: few
j_gene: TRBJ1-1
v_gene: TRBV29-1
d_gene: .
CDR3nt: TGCAGCTCAGCGGAGGGGACGAACACTGAAGCTTTCTTT
CDR3aa: CSSAEGTNTEAFF

abundance: few
j_gene: TRBJ1-1
v_gene: TRBV21-1
d_gene: .
CDR3nt: TGTGCCAGCAGCCCGGACGGGAACACTGAAGCTTTCTTT
CDR3aa: CASSPDGNTEAFF

abundance: .
j_gene: TRBJ2-1
v_gene: TRBV28
d_gene: .
CDR3nt: TGTGCCAGCTCCCCACTCTACTCCTACAATGAGCAGTTCTTC
CDR3aa: CASSPLYSYNEQFF

abundance: few
j_gene: TRBJ1-2
v_gene: TRBV7-6
d_gene: .
CDR3nt: TGTGCCAGCAGCTTAGCGGAGGGGGATGGCTACACCTTC
CDR3aa: CASSLAEGDGYTF

abundance: few
j_gene: TRBJ2-7
v_gene: TRBV6-2/TRBV6-3
d_gene: TRBD2
CDR3nt: TGTGCCAGCGGACTTGGACTAGCGGGAGCACAATACTTC
CDR3aa: CASGLGLAGAQYF

abundance: medium-sized
j_gene: TRBJ2-1
v_gene: TRBV18
d_gene: .
CDR3nt: TGTGCCAGCTCACCCTACGGGACTGTAAACAATGAGCAGTTCTTC
CDR3aa: CASSPYGTVNNEQFF

abundance: large
j_gene: TRBJ1-1
v_gene: TRBV7-3
d_gene: TRBD1
CDR3nt: TGTGCCAGCAGCTTAAGCCGGGACAGTGAAGCTTTCTTT
CDR3aa: CASSLSRDSEAFF

abundance: .
j_gene: TRBJ1-3
v_gene: TRBV7-6
d_gene: .
CDR3nt: TGTGCCAGCAGCTTGCACTCTGGAAACACCATATATTTT
CDR3aa: CASSLHSGNTIYF

abundance: .
j_gene: TRBJ1-1
v_gene: TRBV6-1
d_gene: TRBD1
CDR3nt: TGTGCCAGCAGTGACGGGACAGGGGGCGCCGGGGGCGAAGCTTTCTTT
CDR3aa: CASSDGTGGAGGEAFF

abundance: .
j_gene: TRBJ2-2
v_gene: TRBV27
d_gene: TRBD2
CDR3nt: TGTGCCAGCAGGCGAGCGGGAACCACGAACACCGGGGAGCTGTTTTTT
CDR3aa: CASRRAGTTNTGELFF

abundance: .
j_gene: TRBJ2-3
v_gene: TRBV7-2
d_gene: .
CDR3nt: TGTGCCAGCAGCTTAGAACGAAGCACAGATACGCAGTATTTT
CDR3aa: CASSLERSTDTQYF

abundance: .
j_gene: TRBJ2-7
v_gene: TRBV7-2
d_gene: .
CDR3nt: TGTGCCAGCAGCTTAGAAGGGAGGTTCCAGCAGTACTTC
CDR3aa: CASSLEGRFQQYF

abundance: few
j_gene: TRBJ2-5
v_gene: TRBV28
d_gene: .
CDR3nt: TGTGCCAGCAGCGTCAACGACAGAAAAGAGACCCAGTACTTC
CDR3aa: CASSVNDRKETQYF

abundance: .
j_gene: TRBJ2-1
v_gene: TRBV9
d_gene: TRBD2
CDR3nt: TGTGCCAGCAGCGGAGCGGGAGAAGTAGATGAGCAGTTCTTC
CDR3aa: CASSGAGEVDEQFF

abundance: few
j_gene: TRBJ2-1
v_gene: TRBV20-1
d_gene: .
CDR3nt: TGCAGTGCTAGAGCGGGCTCCTACAATGAGCAGTTCTTC
CDR3aa: CSARAGSYNEQFF

abundance: .
j_gene: TRBJ2-1
v_gene: TRBV7-8
d_gene: .
CDR3nt: TGTGCCAGCAGCTCCCAGGGGAGACAGCAGTTCTTC
CDR3aa: CASSSQGRQQFF